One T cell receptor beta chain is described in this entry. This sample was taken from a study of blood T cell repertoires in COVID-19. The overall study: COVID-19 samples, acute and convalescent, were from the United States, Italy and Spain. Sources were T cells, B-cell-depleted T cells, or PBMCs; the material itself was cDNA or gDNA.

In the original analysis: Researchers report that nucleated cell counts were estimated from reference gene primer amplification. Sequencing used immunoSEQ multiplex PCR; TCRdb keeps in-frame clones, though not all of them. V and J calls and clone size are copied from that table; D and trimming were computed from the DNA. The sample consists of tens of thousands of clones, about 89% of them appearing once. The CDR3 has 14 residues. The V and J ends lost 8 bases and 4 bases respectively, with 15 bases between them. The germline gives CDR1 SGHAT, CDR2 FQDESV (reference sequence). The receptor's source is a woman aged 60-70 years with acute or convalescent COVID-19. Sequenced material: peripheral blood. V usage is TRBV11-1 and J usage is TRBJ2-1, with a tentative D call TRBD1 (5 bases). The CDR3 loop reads CASGAFGLYNEQFF. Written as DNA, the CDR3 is TGTGCCAGCGGGGCCTTTGGCTTATACAATGAGCAGTTCTTC.